This TCR beta chain derives from a study of OX40 agonist ivuxolimab in advanced cancers. Across the whole study: Patients got intravenous ivuxolimab at 0.01 to 10 mg/kg every 2 weeks.

Sequencing used immunoSEQ multiplex PCR; TCRdb keeps in-frame clones, though not all of them. The sample contains tens of thousands of clones, about 91% of which appear only once. Germline V gene sequence: CDR1 LGHNA, CDR2 YSLEER. There are 14 residues in the CDR3. V was shortened by 0 bases and J by 1 base, with 7 bases between the two germline ends. The TCR originated in an adult with an advanced solid tumor such as melanoma, head and neck, liver or kidney cancer. The chain recombines TRBV4-3 with TRBJ2-7; D is uncertain. The material was CD4+ or CD8+ T cells sorted from blood, obtained in a trial of the OX40 agonist ivuxolimab. In DNA, the CDR3 is TGCGCCAGCAGCCAAGATTTCGGGTCCTACGAGCAGTACTTC. Encoded protein: CASSQDFGSYEQYF.